Detailed here is one TCR beta chain. Its antigen is unidentified. CDR1 and CDR2 from the germline V gene are DFQATT and SNEGSKA (reference sequence). This CDR3 is 20 amino acids long. Trimming removed 1 base from V and 7 bases from J, with 32 bases in between. The data belong to a study of T-cell reconstitution after alpha-beta-depleted transplantation in children. Study-level results: Reportedly, roughly two months post-transplant, alpha-beta T cells arose from several hundred expanded graft clones. Newly made T cells mostly supplied T-cell counts and diversity one year after transplant. Some patients owed their high day-60 TCRbeta diversity to surviving recipient T cells and thymic progenitors.

The TCRbeta library incorporated unique molecular identifiers. MiXCR, run by TCRdb on the PCR reads, gives a single entry per CDR3 protein. The sample contains about a million distinct CDR3 sequences, roughly 29% of which appear only once. The genes are TRBV20-1 and TRBJ2-1; a weak D match, TRBD2 (7 bases). The sequence came from a boy under three years old who had a stem cell transplant for SCID, so the T cells may come from the graft donor. The sample consisted of PBMCs, mostly from graft donor cells, taken 360 days after TCRalphabeta/CD19-depleted stem cell transplant. The CDR3 reads CSARADKPRGAVLLANEQFF. CDR3 bases: TGCAGTGCTAGAGCCGACAAGCCCCGGGGGGCCGTTCTTTTAGCAAATGAGCAGTTCTTC.